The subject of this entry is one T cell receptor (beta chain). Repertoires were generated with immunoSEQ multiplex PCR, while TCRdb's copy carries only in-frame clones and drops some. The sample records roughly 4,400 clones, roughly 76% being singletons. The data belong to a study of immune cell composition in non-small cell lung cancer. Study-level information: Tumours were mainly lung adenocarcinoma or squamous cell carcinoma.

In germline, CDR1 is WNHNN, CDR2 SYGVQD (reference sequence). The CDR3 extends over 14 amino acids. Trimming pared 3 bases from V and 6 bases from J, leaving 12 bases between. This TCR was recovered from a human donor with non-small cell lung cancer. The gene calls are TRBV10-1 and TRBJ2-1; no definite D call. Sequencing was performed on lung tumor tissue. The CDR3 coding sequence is TGCGCCAGCAGTGAAGCAGACTCCCCCAATGAGCAGTTCTTC. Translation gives CASSEADSPNEQFF.